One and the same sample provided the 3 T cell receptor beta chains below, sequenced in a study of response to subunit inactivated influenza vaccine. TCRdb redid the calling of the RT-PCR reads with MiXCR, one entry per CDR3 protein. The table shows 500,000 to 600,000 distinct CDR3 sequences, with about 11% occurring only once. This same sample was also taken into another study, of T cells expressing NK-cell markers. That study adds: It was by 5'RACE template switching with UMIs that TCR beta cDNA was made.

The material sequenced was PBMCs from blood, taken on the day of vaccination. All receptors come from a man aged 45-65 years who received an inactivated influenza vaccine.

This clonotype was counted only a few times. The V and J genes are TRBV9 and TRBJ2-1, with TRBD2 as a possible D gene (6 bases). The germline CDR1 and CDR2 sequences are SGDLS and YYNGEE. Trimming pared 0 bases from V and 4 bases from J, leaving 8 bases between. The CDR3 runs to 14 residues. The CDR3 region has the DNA TGTGCCAGCAGCGTAGCGGGAGCGTACAATGAGCAGTTCTTC. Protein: CASSVAGAYNEQFF.

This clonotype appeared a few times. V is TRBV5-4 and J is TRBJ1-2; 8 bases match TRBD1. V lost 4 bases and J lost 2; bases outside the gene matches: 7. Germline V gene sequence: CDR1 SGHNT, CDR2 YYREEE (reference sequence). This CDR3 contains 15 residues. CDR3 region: CASSPRQGLNYGYTF. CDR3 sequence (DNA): TGTGCCAGCAGCCCTCGACAGGGGCTCAACTATGGCTACACCTTC. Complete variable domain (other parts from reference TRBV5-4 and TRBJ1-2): ETGVTQSPTHLIKTRGQQVTLRCSSQSGHNTVSWYQQALGQGPQFIFQYYREEENGRGNFPPRFSGLQFPNYSSELNVNALELDDSALYLCASSPRQGLNYGYTFGSGTRLTVV.

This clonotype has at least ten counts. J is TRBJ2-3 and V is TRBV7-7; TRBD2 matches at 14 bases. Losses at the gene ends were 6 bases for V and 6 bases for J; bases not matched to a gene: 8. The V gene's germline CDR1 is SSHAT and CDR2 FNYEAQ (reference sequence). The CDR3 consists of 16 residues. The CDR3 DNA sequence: TGTGCCAGCAGTCAAGGGACTAGCGGGAGAATGGATACGCAGTATTTT. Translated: CASSQGTSGRMDTQYF.